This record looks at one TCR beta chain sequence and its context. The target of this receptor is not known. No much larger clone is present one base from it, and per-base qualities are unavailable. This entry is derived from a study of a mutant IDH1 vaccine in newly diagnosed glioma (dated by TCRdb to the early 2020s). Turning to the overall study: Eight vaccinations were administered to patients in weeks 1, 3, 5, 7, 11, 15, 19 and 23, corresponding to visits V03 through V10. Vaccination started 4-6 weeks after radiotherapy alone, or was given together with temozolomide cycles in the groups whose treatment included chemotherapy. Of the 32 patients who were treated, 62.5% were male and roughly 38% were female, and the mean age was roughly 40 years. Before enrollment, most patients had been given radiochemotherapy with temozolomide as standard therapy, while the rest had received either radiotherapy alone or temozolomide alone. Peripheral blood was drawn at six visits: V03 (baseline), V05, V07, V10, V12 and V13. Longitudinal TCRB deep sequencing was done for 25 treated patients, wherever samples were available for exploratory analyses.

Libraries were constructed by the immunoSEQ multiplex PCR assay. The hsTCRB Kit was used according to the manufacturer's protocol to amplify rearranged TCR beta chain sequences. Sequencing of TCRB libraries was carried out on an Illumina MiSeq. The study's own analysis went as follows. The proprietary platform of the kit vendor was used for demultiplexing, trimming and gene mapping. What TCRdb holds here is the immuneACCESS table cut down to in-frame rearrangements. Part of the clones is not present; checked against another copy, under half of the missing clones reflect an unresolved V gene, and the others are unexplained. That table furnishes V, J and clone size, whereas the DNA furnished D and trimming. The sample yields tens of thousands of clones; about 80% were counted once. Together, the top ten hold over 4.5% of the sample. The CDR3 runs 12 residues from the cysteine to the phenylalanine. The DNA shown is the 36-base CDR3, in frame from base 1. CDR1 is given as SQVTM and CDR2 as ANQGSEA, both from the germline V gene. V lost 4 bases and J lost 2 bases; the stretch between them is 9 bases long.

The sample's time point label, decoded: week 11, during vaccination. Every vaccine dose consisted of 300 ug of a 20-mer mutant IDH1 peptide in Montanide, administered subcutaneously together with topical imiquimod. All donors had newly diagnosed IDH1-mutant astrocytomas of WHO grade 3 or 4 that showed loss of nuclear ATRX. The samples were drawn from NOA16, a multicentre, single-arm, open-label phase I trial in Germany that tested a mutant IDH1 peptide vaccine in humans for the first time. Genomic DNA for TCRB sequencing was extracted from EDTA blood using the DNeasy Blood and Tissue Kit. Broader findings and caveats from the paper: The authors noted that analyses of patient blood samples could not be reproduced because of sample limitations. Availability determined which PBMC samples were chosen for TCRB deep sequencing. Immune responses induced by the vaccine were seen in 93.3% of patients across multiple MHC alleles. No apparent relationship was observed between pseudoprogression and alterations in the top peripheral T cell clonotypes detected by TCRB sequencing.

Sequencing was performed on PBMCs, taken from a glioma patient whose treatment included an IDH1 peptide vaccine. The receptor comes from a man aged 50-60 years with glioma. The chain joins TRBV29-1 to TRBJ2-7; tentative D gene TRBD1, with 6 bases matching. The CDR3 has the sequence CSVVRGPYEQYF. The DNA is TGCAGCGTTGTCAGGGGTCCCTACGAGCAGTACTTC.